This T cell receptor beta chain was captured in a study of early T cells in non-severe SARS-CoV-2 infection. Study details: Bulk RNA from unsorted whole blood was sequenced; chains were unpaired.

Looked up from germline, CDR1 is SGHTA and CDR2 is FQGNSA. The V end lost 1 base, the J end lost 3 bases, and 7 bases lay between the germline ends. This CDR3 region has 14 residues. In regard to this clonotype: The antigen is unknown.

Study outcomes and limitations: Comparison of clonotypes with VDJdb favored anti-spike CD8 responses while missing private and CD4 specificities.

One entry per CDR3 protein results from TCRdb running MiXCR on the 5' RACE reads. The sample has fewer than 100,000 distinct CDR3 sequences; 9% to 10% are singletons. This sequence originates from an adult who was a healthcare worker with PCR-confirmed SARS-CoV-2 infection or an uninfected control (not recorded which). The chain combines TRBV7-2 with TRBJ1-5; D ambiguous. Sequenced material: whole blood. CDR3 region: CASSLETPNQPQHF. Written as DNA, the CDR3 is TGTGCCAGCAGCTTAGAGACACCCAATCAGCCCCAGCATTTT.